What follows is one T cell receptor beta chain and its context. The data originate from a study of blood T cell repertoires in COVID-19. Looking at the study overall: COVID-19 samples from acute and convalescent phases originated in the United States, Italy and Spain. In each case, the material was cDNA or gDNA derived from T cells, B-cell-depleted T cells, or PBMCs.

This CDR3 is built from 15 residues. Trimming took 0 bases from V and 11 from J, leaving 14 bases between them. CDR1 is MNHEY and CDR2 is SMNVEV in the germline V gene (reference sequence). Per the authors' pipeline: Reference gene primer amplification in the assay estimated nucleated cell counts. The protocol was immunoSEQ multiplex PCR, while the TCRdb copy is restricted to in-frame clones and leaves out a portion. V, J and clone size derive from that table, while D and trimming were established from the DNA sequence. Of hundreds of thousands of clones in the sample, 75% to 90% were seen once. V is TRBV27 and J is TRBJ1-6; TRBD1 might be the D (6 bases). What was sequenced was peripheral blood. The receptor was isolated from a woman in her 30s with active or convalescent COVID-19. The CDR3 sequence is CASSLSNRDITPLHF. As DNA, the CDR3 is TGTGCCAGCAGTTTATCGAACAGGGATATTACACCCCTCCACTTT.